This is a list of T cell receptor beta chains from one sample in a study of T-cell memory formation after mild COVID-19. From the 5' RACE reads, TCRdb called clonotypes with MiXCR, one entry per CDR3 protein. The sample has about 57,000 distinct CDR3 sequences, 9.5% to 15% seen once. Sequencing was carried out using PBMCs or a T cell subset sorted from them (not recorded which). The receptors were sampled from a man younger than 35 who had mild COVID-19 (a few samples of this study predate the infection). Cell type and time point are not known. CDR3s include the opening cysteine and the closing phenylalanine or tryptophan. The order of the fields is J gene, D gene, V gene, clone size, CDR3 protein, CDR3 DNA. A D gene is named only where the DNA matches it firmly. Expanded clones are given a class, and other clones once, few, many or no size at all.

>TRBJ2-5|.|TRBV6-2/TRBV6-3|.
CASTTGDGQETQYF
TGTGCCAGCACCACGGGGGACGGCCAAGAGACCCAGTACTTC
>TRBJ1-6|.|TRBV5-1|.
CASRTQGGSYNSPLHF
TGCGCCAGCAGGACACAGGGCGGCTCCTATAATTCACCCCTCCACTTT
>TRBJ2-5|TRBD2|TRBV12-3/TRBV12-4|.
CASSSQRGGVETQYF
TGTGCCAGCAGTTCGCAGCGGGGGGGCGTGGAGACCCAGTACTTC
>TRBJ2-5|.|TRBV5-1|.
CASSDQRGETQYF
TGCGCCAGCAGCGATCAGAGGGGAGAGACCCAGTACTTC
>TRBJ1-2|.|TRBV5-6|few
CASSLELSGPYNGYTF
TGTGCCAGCAGCTTGGAACTGTCAGGGCCGTACAATGGCTACACCTTC
>TRBJ1-5|.|TRBV20-1|.
CSAQGGDQPQHF
TGCAGTGCCCAGGGAGGGGATCAGCCCCAGCATTTT
>TRBJ1-1|TRBD1|TRBV7-9|.
CASSPLAGGNTEAFF
TGTGCCAGCAGCCCTTTAGCAGGGGGCAACACTGAAGCTTTCTTT
>TRBJ1-4|.|TRBV4-2|few
CASSPLQGTNEKLFF
TGTGCCAGCAGCCCTTTACAGGGCACTAATGAAAAACTGTTTTTT
>TRBJ2-3|.|TRBV9|.
CASSAEKPGARITDTQYF
TGTGCCAGCAGCGCCGAGAAGCCTGGGGCCCGAATCACAGATACGCAGTATTTT
>TRBJ2-2|.|TRBV11-2|many
CASSLEQNTGELFF
TGTGCCAGCAGCTTAGAACAGAACACCGGGGAGCTGTTTTTT
>TRBJ2-1|.|TRBV5-8|.
CASSLGRGGDEQFF
TGTGCCAGCAGCTTAGGGAGGGGGGGCGATGAGCAGTTCTTC
>TRBJ2-1|.|TRBV25-1|few
CASSDQGGGDEQFF
TGTGCCAGCAGTGACCAAGGAGGGGGCGATGAGCAGTTCTTC
>TRBJ1-1|.|TRBV9|.
CASSVVDSYTEAFF
TGTGCCAGCAGCGTAGTAGACTCCTACACTGAAGCTTTCTTT
>TRBJ1-1|TRBD1|TRBV15|many
CATSRGNRGEAFF
TGTGCCACCAGCAGAGGGAACAGGGGTGAAGCTTTCTTT
>TRBJ2-3|.|TRBV12-5|.
CASGLGLTDTQYF
TGTGCTAGTGGTTTGGGACTCACAGATACGCAGTATTTT
>TRBJ2-2|.|TRBV27|.
CASQGRWRAGELFF
TGTGCCAGTCAGGGGAGGTGGAGGGCCGGGGAGCTGTTTTTT
>TRBJ2-5|.|TRBV7-8|few
CASSLLSYRETQYF
TGTGCCAGCAGCCTCCTTAGTTACCGAGAGACCCAGTACTTC
>TRBJ2-1|.|TRBV7-3|.
CASSSEPLGARREQFF
TGTGCCAGCAGCTCCGAACCACTAGGGGCTAGACGGGAGCAGTTCTTC
>TRBJ1-2|TRBD1|TRBV4-3|few
CASSPLRDRGGKVYGYTF
TGCGCCAGCAGCCCTCTCCGGGACAGGGGCGGGAAGGTCTATGGCTACACCTTC
>TRBJ2-5|.|TRBV7-6|.
CASSLSAGTPYF
TGTGCCAGCAGCTTATCGGCCGGGACTCCGTACTTC
>TRBJ2-2|.|TRBV14|few
CASSQVGGQNTGELFF
TGTGCCAGCAGCCAAGTCGGGGGACAGAACACCGGGGAGCTGTTTTTT
>TRBJ1-3|.|TRBV7-2|.
CASSLVGRMIVSGNTIYF
TGTGCCAGCAGCTTAGTCGGCAGGATGATCGTCTCTGGAAACACCATATATTTT
>TRBJ1-2|TRBD1|TRBV12-3/TRBV12-4|.
CASSYNRAGGGYTF
TGTGCCAGCAGCTACAATAGGGCAGGGGGCGGCTACACCTTC
>TRBJ1-4|TRBD1|TRBV18|.
CASSPRYGTGINEKLFF
TGTGCCAGCTCACCACGTTATGGGACAGGGATTAATGAAAAACTGTTTTTT
>TRBJ2-2|.|TRBV7-2|many
CASSLYTGELFF
TGTGCCAGCAGCTTGTACACCGGGGAGCTGTTTTTT
>TRBJ2-5|TRBD2|TRBV9|many
CASSEGLAVTQYF
TGTGCCAGCAGCGAGGGACTAGCCGTGACCCAGTACTTC
>TRBJ2-6|.|TRBV2|few
CASKRSSGANVLTF
TGTGCCAGCAAAAGGAGCTCTGGGGCCAACGTCCTGACTTTC
>TRBJ1-3|.|TRBV11-1|few
CASSLRQPGNTIYF
TGTGCCAGCAGCTTGCGACAGCCTGGAAACACCATATATTTT
>TRBJ2-1|TRBD2|TRBV5-6|.
CASSPGGYEQFF
TGTGCCAGCAGCCCGGGGGGGTATGAGCAGTTCTTC
>TRBJ2-1|TRBD1|TRBV27|few
CASSFQRDSYNEQFF
TGTGCCAGCAGTTTTCAACGGGACAGCTACAATGAGCAGTTCTTC
>TRBJ2-1|TRBD1|TRBV27|many
CASRPGTGGFWSYNEQFF
TGTGCCAGCAGACCCGGGACAGGGGGCTTTTGGTCCTACAATGAGCAGTTCTTC
>TRBJ1-2|TRBD1|TRBV4-3|.
CASSRVLFGQGYGYTF
TGCGCCAGCAGCCGGGTACTCTTCGGACAGGGATATGGCTACACCTTC
>TRBJ2-1|TRBD2|TRBV6-5|.
CASSSLRRGVYNEQFF
TGTGCCAGCAGTTCCCTTCGGCGGGGGGTATACAATGAGCAGTTCTTC
>TRBJ2-3|.|TRBV12-3/TRBV12-4|few
CASSHEISSTDTQYF
TGTGCCAGCAGCCATGAAATCTCGAGCACAGATACGCAGTATTTT
>TRBJ2-2|.|TRBV28|few
CASRSPGTGELFF
TGTGCCAGCAGGTCCCCAGGCACCGGGGAGCTGTTTTTT
>TRBJ1-2|.|TRBV12-3/TRBV12-4|few
CASRGFYGYTF
TGTGCCAGCAGGGGATTCTATGGCTACACCTTC
>TRBJ2-1|.|TRBV12-1|.
CASSCNLASGNEQFF
TGTGCCAGCAGCTGCAACTTAGCGTCTGGGAATGAGCAGTTCTTC
>TRBJ1-1|.|TRBV29-1|.
CSVLATVGAFF
TGCAGCGTTTTAGCAACAGTGGGAGCTTTCTTT
>TRBJ2-1|TRBD2|TRBV15|.
CATSSGGAPYNEQFF
TGTGCCACCAGTTCCGGGGGGGCCCCCTACAATGAGCAGTTCTTC
>TRBJ1-6|TRBD1|TRBV6-5|few
CASSYAIRTGWGGNSPLHF
TGTGCCAGCAGTTACGCTATTAGGACAGGGTGGGGGGGTAATTCACCCCTCCACTTT
>TRBJ2-1|TRBD2|TRBV7-3|few
CASSPGGASGGNEQFF
TGTGCCAGCAGCCCCGGGGGGGCTAGCGGGGGCAATGAGCAGTTCTTC